This T cell receptor (beta chain) appears in the sequencing data of a study of neurological immune-mediated disorders. Study conclusions and caveats: The level of TCR clonal expansion was highest in patients with HTLV-1-associated myelopathy and lowest in multiple sclerosis, where it fell below the level seen in healthy controls.

Trimming removed 4 bases from V and 15 bases from J, with 22 bases in between. Germline values: CDR1 SEHNR, CDR2 FQNEAQ (reference sequence). The length of the CDR3 is 15 residues. This clonotype was seen ten or more times. Its target is not known. A single run covered 15-18 subjects with over 200 million TCR-beta sequences. One entry per CDR3 protein, called by TCRdb with MiXCR from the 5' RACE reads. The sample has about 25,000 distinct CDR3 sequences; 13% are singletons. The V gene is TRBV7-9, the J gene TRBJ1-6; D is perhaps TRBD1 (6 bases). This TCR derives from a woman between 40 and 50 years old with HTLV-1-associated myelopathy (HAM/TSP). The sample was PBMCs. The CDR3 bases are TGTGCCAGCAGCTCCTCGGGAGGGGGAGGAGGATTCCTCCACTTT. It translates to CASSSSGGGGGFLHF.